This T cell receptor (beta chain) was profiled in a study of T cell repertoires in cytomegalovirus infection. Study details: Public signatures in TCR beta pointed to CMV infection and matching HLA type.

TCRdb used MiXCR to reprocess the reads, holding one entry per CDR3 protein. The repertoire holds about 490,000 distinct CDR3 sequences, with about 30% as singletons. This clonotype was counted only a few times. Its matching antigen is unknown. Study results and limitations: Ex vivo responses were dominated by HLA-C-restricted CMV-specific TCR beta clonotypes.

This CDR3 is 17 amino acids long. Unmatched junction bases numbered 9, after V lost 3 bases and J lost 2 bases. Germline V gives CDR1 LGHNA, CDR2 YSLEER. The chain recombines TRBV4-3 with TRBJ2-5; 10 bases are shared with TRBD2. The specimen sequenced was PBMCs. The source is a human donor in good health (CMV status not recorded). Some clones in this sample may be carry-over from other donors' samples. In nucleotides, the CDR3 is TGCGCCAGCAGCCATGACATAGCGGGAGGACAACAAGAGACCCAGTACTTC. This sequence encodes CASSHDIAGGQQETQYF.